This T cell receptor beta chain stems from a study of T cells expressing NK-cell markers. TCRdb processed the 5' RACE reads again and assigns one entry to each CDR3 protein, with no DNA. The clone table shows fewer than 300,000 distinct CDR3 sequences, with the ten largest holding 4% to 4.5%. This CDR3 has 16 residues. Specimen: blood T cells: a sorted CD56 or NKG2C T cell subset, CD4+ or CD8+ T cells, or bulk PBMC T cells (not recorded which). The receptor was isolated from a woman aged 18-70 years in good health. The gene calls are TRBV12-3 or TRBV12-4 and TRBJ1-6. The CDR3 sequence: CASSYLIGSYNSPLHF.